This T cell receptor beta chain appears in the sequencing data of a study of CD8 T cells in Susac syndrome (dated by TCRdb to the late 2010s). Study-level background: Repertoire sequencing was used to test whether CD8+ T cell activation and differentiation in Susac syndrome was antigen driven. CD8+ T cell repertoire clonality was compared between about a dozen healthy donors, some 14 Susac syndrome patients and some 15 multiple sclerosis patients. Summary of the overall study and its limitations: The TCR sequencing and HLA analysis was acknowledged to have included a relatively small number of individuals.

Peripheral blood CD8+ and CD4+ T cells from healthy donors, Susac syndrome patients and multiple sclerosis patients were profiled by high-throughput TCR beta sequencing. Multiple sclerosis controls were treatment-naive patients with stable or active relapsing-remitting disease fulfilling revised McDonald criteria. Bulk CD8+ and CD4+ T cells were purified magnetically by negative isolation, whereas CD8+ TEMRA cells were enriched by FACS. Blood was collected in EDTA tubes and processed within 24 hours, with PBMCs isolated through density gradient centrifugation. PBMCs intended for TCR sequencing were frozen in liquid nitrogen and were later thawed in a 37 degrees C water bath. Purity of sorted or isolated CD4+, CD8+ and CD8+ TEMRA cells was at least 90%. RNA was extracted using the RNeasy kit, and about 0.45 to 1 ug of the RNA was reverse transcribed with random hexamers. The immunoSEQ multiplex PCR assay, covering 54 Vbeta and 13 Jbeta segments, was used to amplify TCR beta CDR3 regions. PCR amplification bias was corrected using a synthetic template baseline for primer optimization and computational correction. Regarding the original processing steps: Reads were assigned to V, D and J genes according to IMGT and analyzed in immunoSEQ Analyzer, with only productive sequences retained. To calculate clonality, Shannon entropy was normalized by log2 of the number of productive unique sequences and then subtracted from one. For each patient and control, public and private clones were evaluated among the 100 most prevalent clones. Clones were defined as Susac-specific if absent from the healthy and MS cohorts, from 1052 published viral clones and from other ImmuneACCESS disease sequences. TCRdb took the public reads, trimmed them with fastp at Q25, ran MiXCR for clone calling and kept in-frame beta chains. Here each entry gathers all rows of one CDR3 protein and keeps the most common genes and DNA. Here the V and J calls rest on TCRdb's processing, not on the authors' analysis. For this sample there are approximately 120,000 distinct CDR3 sequences; about 90% appear just once. The ten largest clones add up to around 0.24% of the sample.

A note on this clonotype: Its target antigen remains unknown. There are no base qualities to consult, and no much larger clone falls within one base.

The sequence derives from a human donor with multiple sclerosis. Specimen: CD8+ T cells from PBMCs.

The CDR3 protein sequence reads: CASSFLPRYEQYF. The nucleotide sequence reads TGTGCCAGCAGCTTCCTACCAAGATACGAGCAGTACTTC. The rearrangement combines TRBV11-2 with TRBJ2-7; no D segment can be confidently identified. Per the germline V gene, SGHAT is the CDR1 and FQNNGV is the CDR2. From the cysteine through the phenylalanine, the CDR3 covers 13 amino acids. Only the CDR3 region is kept as DNA, spanning 39 bases read in frame from base 1. V and J lose 3 bases and 4 bases, and a span of 10 bases separates them.